The 10 T cell receptor beta chains below all came from one sample that was sequenced in a study of T cell responses to AZD1222 COVID-19 vaccine. Data came from immunoSEQ multiplex PCR; TCRdb stores just in-frame clones and leaves some out. The sample lists about 82,000 clones, roughly 87% occurring once. Here the sequenced sample was peripheral blood, taken 28 days after the second AZD1222 dose. The source of these receptors is an adult who received the AZD1222 COVID-19 vaccine.

V usage is TRBV30 and J usage is TRBJ2-2; D not resolved. The V end was cut by 0 bases, the J end by 3 bases, with 5 bases between. This CDR3 region has 13 residues. In germline, CDR1 is GTSNPN, CDR2 SVGIG (reference sequence). The CDR3 DNA sequence: TGTGCCTGGAGTGTCCGACACACCGGGGAGCTGTTTTTT. Protein product: CAWSVRHTGELFF. The full variable domain, its missing parts supplied by reference TRBV30 and TRBJ2-2, is SQTIHQWPATLVQPVGSPLSLECTVEGTSNPNLYWYRQAAGRGLQLLFYSVGIGQISSEVPQNLSASRPQDRQFILSSKKLLLSDSGFYLCAWSVRHTGELFFGEGSRLTVL.

The rearrangement uses TRBV3-1 (or the pseudogene TRBV3-2) and TRBJ2-2; D gene uncertain. Per germline, CDR1 LGHDT and CDR2 YNNKEL (reference sequence). The CDR3 is 13 amino acids. The ends were cut back, 1 base at V and 5 bases at J, with 5 bases in the middle. The CDR3 region is CASSQGGTGELFF. CDR3 coding DNA: TGTGCCAGCAGCCAAGGGGGAACCGGGGAGCTGTTTTTT.

The rearrangement uses TRBV12-5 and TRBJ2-3; no reliable D call. Germline values: CDR1 LGHNT, CDR2 FRNRAP. The CDR3 is 14 residues long. The V gene lost 1 base and the J gene lost 0 bases, with 5 bases spanning the gap. CDR3 nucleotides: TGTGCTAGTGGTTTGGGTAGTAGCACAGATACGCAGTATTTT. Protein sequence: CASGLGSSTDTQYF.

The chain has TRBV19 and TRBJ1-2, with a weak D call TRBD1 (5 bases). The germline CDR1 and CDR2 sequences are LNHDA and SQIVND (reference sequence). CDR3 size: 11 residues. V gave up 6 bases and J gave up 6 bases, with 8 bases separating them. This CDR3 reads CASRGGDGYTF. The DNA of the CDR3 is TGTGCCAGTAGAGGAGGGGATGGCTACACCTTC.

The count of this clone is one. The chain couples TRBV5-1 to TRBJ2-7; TRBD1 aligns across 9 bases. CDR3 length: 15 amino acids. Unmatched junction bases numbered 9, after V lost 4 bases and J lost 4 bases. Germline V gene data show CDR1 as SGHRS and CDR2 as YFSETQ. In nucleotides, the CDR3 is TGCGCCAGCAGCGACCACGGGACAGGGTTATACGAGCAGTACTTC. Translated: CASSDHGTGLYEQYF.

The V gene is TRBV6-2 or TRBV6-3, the J gene TRBJ2-7, with 7 nucleotides matching TRBD1. V trimming: 2 bases; J trimming: 4 bases; junction bases outside the gene matches: 8. This CDR3 is built from 15 residues. Germline V gene sequence: CDR1 MNHEY, CDR2 SVGEGT. The CDR3 loop is CASSYTQQGNYEQYF. In DNA form, the CDR3 reads TGTGCCAGCAGTTACACTCAACAGGGGAATTACGAGCAGTACTTC.

This clone was observed a few times. This chain joins TRBV6-6 and TRBJ1-5; TRBD1 matches 7 bases. J gave up 0 bases and V 8 bases, and 1 base lay outside the gene matches. The CDR3 runs 13 residues. Germline lookup yields CDR1 MNHNY and CDR2 SVGAGI (reference sequence). For the CDR3, the DNA is TGTGCCAGCGCAGGGGGTAGCAATCAGCCCCAGCATTTT. It encodes CASAGGSNQPQHF.

This rearrangement joins TRBV27 to TRBJ2-7; D unresolved. The germline CDR1 and CDR2 sequences are MNHEY and SMNVEV (reference sequence). The V end was cut by 2 bases, the J end by 6 bases, with 11 bases between. The CDR3 extends over 13 amino acids. CDR3 amino acids: CASSLVGFGEQYF. Written as DNA, the CDR3 is TGTGCCAGCAGTTTAGTAGGGTTCGGCGAGCAGTACTTC.

The V and J genes are TRBV14 and TRBJ1-4; 8 nucleotides agree with TRBD1. CDR1 is SGHDN and CDR2 is FVKESK in the germline V gene. CDR3 length: 16 amino acids. The junction had 11 bases not matched to a gene; V was cut back by 4 bases and J by 7 bases. The CDR3 DNA is TGTGCCAGCAGCCCCGTACAGGGGGGTGGCCGTGAAAAACTGTTTTTT. It is translated as CASSPVQGGGREKLFF.

CDR3 nucleotides: TGTGCCAGCAGTTTGGGAACAGTGGGAGGCACTGAAGCTTTCTTT. As protein: CASSLGTVGGTEAFF. The chain recombines TRBV6-5 with TRBJ1-1, with unresolved D. Trimming pared 4 bases from V and 4 bases from J, leaving 16 bases between. Germline CDR1 reads MNHEY; CDR2 reads SVGAGI. This CDR3 has 15 residues.